This T cell receptor (beta chain) was obtained from a study of cytomegalovirus exposure and HLA in healthy donors. Remarks on this clone: The antigen is unknown.

Study-level results: In a later analysis, DRB1 alleles had the most associated TCRs; HLA-C alleles the fewest. Reportedly, diagnosis of cytomegalovirus status by the classifier showed high specificity and sensitivity. It was reported in a later analysis that an Asian-associated ancestry cluster showed fewer N-insertions than the 666-donor mean. For TCR beta chains, V- and J-gene trimming was later linked to a missense DCLRE1C variant.

PCR primers comprised 60 Vbeta and 13 Jbeta primers. Clones were read by immunoSEQ multiplex PCR, and TCRdb kept only the in-frame ones, dropping some. This table has about 120,000 clones, 74% appearing once. Trimming took 2 bases from V and 1 from J, leaving 14 bases between them. Germline V gene data show CDR1 as SGHDN and CDR2 as FVKESK. The CDR3 extends over 16 amino acids. The source material was PBMCs. The V and J genes are TRBV14 and TRBJ2-5, with a possible D match to TRBD1 (5 bases). The receptor's source is a human donor in good health. The CDR3: CASSQIRGPIQETQYF. The CDR3, as DNA: TGTGCCAGCAGCCAAATTAGGGGCCCTATCCAAGAGACCCAGTACTTC.